This TCR beta chain was recovered during a study of T cells expressing NK-cell markers. TCRdb reprocessed the 5' RACE reads, with one entry per CDR3 protein and no DNA. In total, the table holds more than 400,000 distinct CDR3 sequences. This CDR3 comprises 16 residues. Germline lookup yields CDR1 DFQATT and CDR2 SNEGSKA (reference sequence). Input material: blood T cells: a sorted CD56 or NKG2C T cell subset, CD4+ or CD8+ T cells, or bulk PBMC T cells (not recorded which). The genes are TRBV20-1 and TRBJ2-1; TCRdb picks TRBD2, but there is no DNA to check that call. The source is a woman aged 18-70 years in good health. CDR3 loop: CSASDYRRAVGNEQFF.